This T cell receptor beta chain was identified in a study of T cell responses to AZD1222 COVID-19 vaccine (dated by TCRdb to 2020 to 2022). As for the study more broadly: AZD1222 recipients with second doses at about 4 weeks or about 12 weeks were pooled, because spike-specific TCR depth and breadth did not differ between schedules. A total of 233 trial participants underwent TCR sequencing, of whom under 220 had received two doses of AZD1222 and around 26 had received two doses of the MenACWY control vaccine. Enrollment into the trials was organized by age into subgroups of 18-55, 56-69 and 70-plus years, and those subgroups contained roughly 150, 30 and 60 TCR-sequenced participants, respectively.

Comment on this clone: The antigen it binds to is not known. Qualities for individual bases were not recorded, and no much larger clone is one base off.

The CDR3 regions of human TCRbeta chains were subjected to immunosequencing. Concerning the study's data processing: TCRs in the repertoires were compared against a reference library of SARS-CoV-2-specific TCRs that had been generated with the MIRA antigen-specificity platform. Breadth meant the fraction of unique TCRs that were SARS-CoV-2-associated, whereas depth meant the fraction of total T cells that were SARS-CoV-2-associated. Using the MIRA data, each spike-specific TCR was mapped to the spike region that the TCR reacts to and placed in a CD4 or CD8 class. Log10-transformed breadth and depth values were compared by one-way ANOVA with Sidak's multiple comparisons tests. The clones in this table, taken by TCRdb from immuneACCESS, are in-frame only. Not every clone is retained; where verified, under half of the shortfall comes from an unresolved V gene, and the cause of the rest is unknown. D and trimming were read from the DNA, whereas the V and J calls and clone size are those reported in that table. The sample table records about 120,000 clones; around 89% of these occur just once. The ten most abundant clones make up under 4.5% of the sample.

Trimmed from V: 7 bases; trimmed from J: 6 bases; junction bases lacking a gene match: 6. The germline V gene (reference sequence) supplies CDR1 LNHDA and CDR2 SQIVND. From cysteine to phenylalanine, the CDR3 is 13 amino acids long. Of all the DNA, just the CDR3 is kept, 39 bases in frame from base 1. The study at large found these results: The 56-69-year group was small, and its depth increase did not reach significance, likely because of low power. No day 14 peak-response samples were available, so repertoires were characterized only after the peak T cell response. Nearly half of unique spike-specific TCRs reportedly recognized epitopes outside regions mutated in the B.1.351 and B.1.1.7 variants. Participants were mostly white British, with more females than males. The authors suggested clonal diversity may have been underestimated. A significant rise in spike-specific TCR breadth and depth was observed after two AZD1222 doses relative to day 0 and relative to MenACWY recipients. Only five or six AZD1222 recipients were SARS-CoV-2 seropositive at baseline, limiting conclusions about previously exposed vaccinees. The whole spike protein was spanned by vaccine-associated CD4 TCRs, and dominant responses were seen in regions 160-218 and 743-854.

The time point label on this specimen signifies: baseline before first vaccination. Samples from vaccinated people were obtained from the UK trials COV001 and COV002, which included a single-blind randomized controlled phase 2/3 trial of AZD1222 (ChAdOx1 nCoV-19) in healthy adults. For TCRbeta chain sequencing, PBMC samples from trial participants were taken at day 0 and at day 28 after the second dose. The sequence was obtained from an adult in good health. Rearrangement joined TRBV19 to TRBJ1-5, with TRBD1 identical over 7 junction bases. The input for sequencing was peripheral blood, taken on day 0 of AZD1222 vaccination. The nucleotide sequence reads TGTGCCAGTAAAAGACAGGGTATTCAGCCCCAGCATTTT. Translated, this is CASKRQGIQPQHF.